This TCR beta chain stems from a study of T-cell reconstitution after alpha-beta-depleted transplantation in children. CDR1 and CDR2 (germline): SGHKS, YYEKEE (reference sequence). The CDR3 is made up of 17 amino acids. Trimming at V came to 4 bases and at J to 1 base, leaving 13 bases not matched to a gene. Researchers prepared the TCRbeta library using unique molecular identifiers, the study reports. One entry per CDR3 protein, called by TCRdb with MiXCR from the PCR reads. The data show a few hundred thousand distinct CDR3 sequences, 15% to 20% seen once. The receptor was derived from a human donor who donated a stem cell graft to a child with acute lymphoblastic leukemia. The chain is built from TRBV5-5 and TRBJ1-1; TRBD1 agrees at 7 bases. Specimen: PBMCs from the stem cell graft donor, collected from the stem cell graft. This CDR3 reads CASSPLQGKDRNTEAFF. The CDR3 DNA reads as TGTGCCAGCAGCCCGTTACAGGGGAAAGATAGGAACACTGAAGCTTTCTTT.